This T cell receptor (beta chain) derives from a study of blood T cell repertoires in COVID-19. Study-wide context: Sites in the United States, Italy and Spain provided acute and convalescent COVID-19 samples.

Sequencing used immunoSEQ multiplex PCR; TCRdb keeps in-frame clones, though not all of them. Of over 120,000 clones listed, around 80% are singletons. The TCR originated in a woman in her sixties or seventies with acute or convalescent COVID-19. Sample: peripheral blood.

CDR3 amino acids: CASSLLGLAVNNEQFF. The CDR3 DNA reads as TGTGCCAGCAGCTTACTGGGTCTAGCGGTTAACAATGAGCAGTTCTTC. The V gene is TRBV7-6, the J gene TRBJ2-1; TRBD2 matches at 7 bases. CDR3 length: 16 amino acids. The germline gives CDR1 SGHVS, CDR2 FNYEAQ. With 2 bases clipped from V and 5 bases from J, the junction kept 9 bases outside the gene matches.